One sample yielded the 15 T cell receptor beta chains listed below, sequenced in a study of blood T cells in healthy people across ages. A second PCR, run for about 6 to 11 cycles, used a sample-barcoded 5' primer plus a J-beta primer mix. TCRdb reanalysed the 5' RACE reads using MiXCR and keeps one entry per CDR3 protein. The table lists more than 1,400,000 distinct CDR3 sequences, about 43% of them singletons, with 7.9% in the top ten. Sequenced input: blood. These receptors were collected from a woman aged 18-30 years in good health.

The V gene is TRBV7-9, the J gene TRBJ2-5, with 9 positions matching TRBD1. Germline V gene data show CDR1 as SEHNR and CDR2 as FQNEAQ (reference sequence). Germline trimming cut 5 bases from V and 11 bases from J; bases unmatched to any gene: 18. CDR3 size: 16 residues. For the CDR3, the DNA is TGTGCCAGCAGCCAGACGGGACAGGGAAACTACAATGAGCAGTACTTC. It encodes CASSQTGQGNYNEQYF. The full variable domain, with the rest looked up from reference TRBV7-9 and TRBJ2-5, is DTGVSQNPRHKITKRGQNVTFRCDPISEHNRLYWYRQTLGQGPEFLTYFQNEAQLEKSRLLSDRFSAERPKGSFSTLEIQRTEQGDSAMYLCASSQTGQGNYNEQYFGPGTRLLVL.

The chain is built from TRBV28 and TRBJ1-1; 9 positions match TRBD1. Trimming removed 5 bases from V and 2 bases from J; junction bases left unmatched: 6. Germline V gene lookup returns CDR1 MDHEN and CDR2 SYDVKM. The CDR3 contains 15 residues. CDR3 in amino acids: CASSAPGQGNTEAFF. In nucleotides, the CDR3 is TGTGCCAGCAGTGCGCCGGGACAGGGAAACACTGAAGCTTTCTTT.

The chain employs TRBV28 and TRBJ1-5; 8 bases are shared with TRBD1. In germline, CDR1 is MDHEN, CDR2 SYDVKM. This CDR3 region has 15 residues. The trim removed 4 bases at V and 5 bases at J, leaving 7 bases unmatched. CDR3 in DNA: TGTGCCAGCAGTTACCTGGACAGGGCCGATCAGCCCCAGCATTTT. It codes for CASSYLDRADQPQHF.

This chain links TRBV7-9 with TRBJ2-1, with D perhaps TRBD2 (5 bases). The CDR3 extends over 17 amino acids. Germline CDR1 is SEHNR and CDR2 is FQNEAQ (reference sequence). V shed 4 bases and J shed 6 bases, with 22 bases lying between them. The CDR3 spells CASSSFFVRDLGNEQFF. Written as DNA, the CDR3 is TGTGCCAGCAGCTCTTTCTTTGTTCGGGATCTAGGCAATGAGCAGTTCTTC. The entire variable domain, with the rest obtained from reference TRBV7-9 and TRBJ2-1, is as follows: DTGVSQNPRHKITKRGQNVTFRCDPISEHNRLYWYRQTLGQGPEFLTYFQNEAQLEKSRLLSDRFSAERPKGSFSTLEIQRTEQGDSAMYLCASSSFFVRDLGNEQFFGPGTRLTVL.

CDR3 loop: CSARGERAGRLGANVLTF. The CDR3 DNA reads as TGCAGTGCTAGAGGGGAGAGGGCAGGACGGTTAGGGGCCAACGTCCTGACTTTC. V gene TRBV20-1 combines with J gene TRBJ2-6; possible D gene TRBD2, 5 bases. This CDR3 is built from 18 residues. V was clipped by 1 base and J by 4 bases, with 20 bases between them. In germline, CDR1 is DFQATT, CDR2 SNEGSKA (reference sequence).

The CDR3: CASRSGTGGGYTF. CDR3 DNA sequence: TGTGCCAGCAGATCCGGGACAGGGGGTGGCTACACCTTC. This chain joins TRBV6-5 and TRBJ1-2; 11 nucleotides agree with TRBD1. Germline V gives CDR1 MNHEY, CDR2 SVGAGI. The ends lost 6 bases at V and 7 bases at J; junction bases unmatched: 4. The CDR3 extends over 13 amino acids.

This clonotype appeared once. CDR3: CSAAVYNEQFF. In DNA form, the CDR3 reads TGCAGTGCTGCTGTTTACAATGAGCAGTTCTTC. This chain joins TRBV20-1 and TRBJ2-1; the D is unclear. Trimming cost V 5 bases and J 4 bases, with 6 bases left between them. CDR1 is DFQATT, CDR2 SNEGSKA, per germline (reference sequence). This CDR3 region has 11 residues.

The CDR3 bases are TGTGCCAGCAGTTTAAACCGGGACAGGGGTGAGACCCAGTACTTC. Translated: CASSLNRDRGETQYF. The V call is TRBV2, the J call TRBJ2-5, with 10 positions matching TRBD1. The germline CDR1 and CDR2 sequences are SNHLY and FYNNEI. V was pared by 5 bases and J by 5 bases, with 8 bases of the junction left unmatched. CDR3 length: 15 residues.

The chain has TRBV20-1 and TRBJ2-3; D may correspond to TRBD1 or TRBD2 (7 bases each). Germline CDR1 reads DFQATT; CDR2 reads SNEGSKA (reference sequence). The CDR3 has 15 residues. The V end was cut by 3 bases, the J end by 4 bases, with 17 bases between. The chain's CDR3 is CSARRGGQGADTQYF. The CDR3 DNA sequence: TGCAGTGCTAGGAGGGGAGGGCAGGGGGCAGATACGCAGTATTTT.

V is TRBV27 and J is TRBJ2-7; D is undetermined. The J call may be incorrect, as the DNA end agrees better with TRBJ2-5. The CDR3 contains 14 residues. Germline CDR1 and CDR2: MNHEY and SMNVEV (reference sequence). The CDR3 sequence: CASSSNSPPETQYF. The CDR3 nucleotides are TGTGCCAGCAGTTCCAACAGTCCCCCGGAGACCCAGTACTTC.

The chain carries TRBV12-3 or TRBV12-4 and TRBJ1-6, with D tentatively TRBD1 (6 bases). Between the trimmed V and J ends, which lost 6 bases and 5 bases, there was a span of 14 bases. CDR3 size: 15 residues. The CDR3 spells CASRGGGGDNSPLHF. The CDR3 region has the DNA TGTGCCAGCAGAGGGGGGGGAGGGGATAATTCACCCCTCCACTTT.

The genes are TRBV5-1 and TRBJ2-4; tentatively, D is TRBD2 (5 bases). V lost 2 bases and J lost 8, with 5 bases in between. This CDR3 comprises 11 residues. Germline loops: CDR1 SGHRS, CDR2 YFSETQ. The chain's CDR3 is CASSFGDIQYF. Written as DNA, the CDR3 is TGCGCCAGCAGCTTCGGGGACATTCAGTACTTC.

This clonotype was detected only once. The chain employs TRBV7-9 and TRBJ2-3, with TRBD2 matching over 7 bases. V trimming: 1 base; J trimming: 2 bases; junction bases outside the gene matches: 9. CDR3 size: 17 residues. The germline V gene has CDR1 SEHNR and CDR2 FQNEAQ (reference sequence). CDR3: CASSLVSGGLNTDTQYF. The DNA for the CDR3 is TGTGCCAGCAGCTTAGTGTCGGGAGGACTAAACACAGATACGCAGTATTTT.

This clonotype was observed a handful of times. The genes are TRBV6-1 and TRBJ1-2; TRBD1 matches at 11 bases. V lost 7 bases and J lost 0; bases outside the gene matches: 10. CDR1 is MNHNS, CDR2 SASEGT, per germline. This CDR3 is built from 17 residues. Here the CDR3 DNA reads TGTGCCAGCACGGAACCCGGGACAGGGGGACCTAACTATGGCTACACCTTC. It encodes CASTEPGTGGPNYGYTF.

The rearrangement uses TRBV7-3 and TRBJ2-5, with 7 bases that match TRBD2. Trimming removed 2 bases from V and 0 bases from J; junction bases left unmatched: 3. Germline-derived CDR1 and CDR2 are SGHTA and FQGTGA. There are 15 residues in the CDR3. The CDR3 loop is CASSLLGGYQETQYF. The CDR3 DNA reads as TGTGCCAGCAGCTTACTGGGGGGGTACCAAGAGACCCAGTACTTC.